This T cell receptor (beta chain) emerged from a study of T cells in localized non-small cell lung cancer. The study, taken as a whole, reports: Peak T cell clonality was found in uninvolved adjacent lung, exceeding tumor. Higher adjacent-lung clonality was associated with shorter survival. Median approximately 50 top-100 tumor clones were shared with paired adjacent lung.

Produced via immunoSEQ multiplex PCR; TCRdb's table is partial and in-frame only. This sample has 20,000 to 25,000 clones, with approximately 87% found just once. In the case of this clone: Its antigen is still unknown.

Germline V gene data show CDR1 as SNHLY and CDR2 as FYNNEI. The V end lost 5 bases, the J end lost 0 bases, and 5 bases lay between the germline ends. CDR3 length equals 14 residues. The specimen comprised peripheral blood, sampled before any cancer treatment. The rearrangement joins TRBV2 to TRBJ2-6; D call uncertain. The TCR comes from a woman aged 35 to 70 with stage I lung adenocarcinoma. CDR3 sequence: CASSRSSGANVLTF. CDR3 nucleotide sequence: TGTGCCAGCAGTAGAAGCTCTGGGGCCAACGTCCTGACTTTC.